The entry below gives a single TCR beta chain sequence along with its context. The antigen remains unidentified. The data were taken from a study of cytotoxic CD8 clonotypes in ibrutinib-treated CLL. Repertoires were generated with immunoSEQ multiplex PCR, while TCRdb's copy carries only in-frame clones and drops some. The sample lists over 110,000 clones, 80% to 95% seen once, with more than 10% in the top ten. Study findings and constraints: Baseline values of clonality outstripped age-matched healthy donors and followed circulating CD8+ T-cell counts.

The sequence derives from a human donor with chronic lymphocytic leukemia. The input for sequencing was PBMCs, taken after 12 months of ibrutinib treatment.

The CDR3 region has the DNA TGTGCCACCAGCTTACTCCATTCCGGACGGTACGAGCAGTACTTC. This gives the protein CATSLLHSGRYEQYF. This rearrangement joins TRBV15 to TRBJ2-7; D gene uncertain. Germline V gene lookup returns CDR1 LNHNV and CDR2 YYDKDF (reference sequence). The CDR3 covers 15 residues. V lost 5 bases and J 4 bases, leaving 18 bases between the germline ends.